This T cell receptor beta chain appears in the sequencing data of a study of OX40 agonist ivuxolimab in advanced cancers. For the study at large: All patients had ivuxolimab intravenously every 2 weeks at 0.01 to 10 mg/kg.

Profiled with immunoSEQ multiplex PCR; TCRdb holds only in-frame clones, not every one. The profile shows about 76,000 clones, 85% to 90% of them singletons. Peripheral blood came from all dose cohorts at three timepoints. CDR1 and CDR2 from the germline V gene are SGHTA and FQGNSA. The CDR3 spans 13 residues. The V and J ends lost 5 bases and 7 bases respectively, with 12 bases between them. Sample: CD4+ or CD8+ T cells sorted from blood, taken in a trial of the OX40 agonist ivuxolimab. This chain links TRBV7-2 with TRBJ1-5, with D unclear. The TCR comes from an adult with an advanced solid tumor such as melanoma, head and neck, liver or kidney cancer. CDR3 in amino acids: CASSEGPGQPQHF. The CDR3 DNA reads TGTGCCAGCAGCGAAGGGCCGGGGCAGCCCCAGCATTTT.